The 28 T cell receptor beta chains below all came from one sample that was sequenced in a study of neurological immune-mediated disorders. TCRdb processed the 5' RACE reads anew with MiXCR; each CDR3 protein has one entry. This table has approximately 82,000 distinct CDR3 sequences, approximately 2.8% appearing once. Source material: PBMCs. The source is a woman in her thirties with multiple sclerosis.

This clonotype was seen repeatedly, ten times or more. The chain couples TRBV9 to TRBJ1-1; 7 bases agree with TRBD1. From germline, CDR1 is SGDLS and CDR2 YYNGEE. Germline trimming cut 0 bases from V and 7 bases from J; bases unmatched to any gene: 6. The CDR3 runs to 14 residues. The CDR3 DNA follows: TGTGCCAGCAGCGTAGGTTCAGGGGGAAATGAAGCTTTCTTT. Its translation: CASSVGSGGNEAFF.

In its sample, this clonotype was seen many times. The chain employs TRBV29-1 and TRBJ2-1; unclear D gene. This CDR3 has 13 residues. V shed 7 bases and J shed 4 bases, with 14 bases lying between them. Germline V gene lookup returns CDR1 SQVTM and CDR2 ANQGSEA. The CDR3 DNA sequence: TGCAGCGCCGAAGTGACGGAATACAATGAGCAGTTCTTC. Translated, it gives CSAEVTEYNEQFF.

The table lists this clonotype with many counts. This chain joins TRBV19 and TRBJ2-3; D remains ambiguous. The ends were cut back, 6 bases at V and 6 bases at J, with 10 bases in the middle. CDR1 is LNHDA and CDR2 is SQIVND in the germline V gene (reference sequence). This CDR3 region has 12 residues. The CDR3: CASSSVSDTQYF. The DNA for the CDR3 is TGTGCCAGTAGCTCAGTATCTGATACGCAGTATTTT.

This clonotype was recorded at least ten times. CDR3 residues: CATSRDRWEAEQFF. DNA of the CDR3: TGTGCCACCAGCAGAGATCGTTGGGAGGCTGAGCAGTTCTTC. The chain uses TRBV15 and TRBJ2-1; a weak D match, TRBD2 (6 bases). V was clipped by 0 bases and J by 9 bases, with 12 bases between them. Germline CDR1 reads LNHNV; CDR2 reads YYDKDF (reference sequence). The CDR3 has 14 residues.

Ten or more counts support this clonotype. The chain uses TRBV3-1 and TRBJ2-1, with unresolved D. Germline values: CDR1 LGHDT, CDR2 YNNKEL (reference sequence). The CDR3 contains 12 residues. Trimming took off 0 bases at V and 5 bases at J, with 2 bases between the two ends. The CDR3 DNA sequence: TGTGCCAGCAGCCAAGAGGACAATGAGCAGTTCTTC. This sequence encodes CASSQEDNEQFF.

There are many counts of this clonotype. The rearrangement uses TRBV7-2 and TRBJ2-7, with D possibly matching TRBD1 (6 bases). Germline V CDR1 and CDR2: SGHTA, FQGNSA. This CDR3 has 14 amino acids. V was cut by 2 bases and J by 3 bases, with 11 bases left in between. The CDR3 DNA reads TGTGCCAGCAGCTTAACACTAGGGGGCTACGAGCAGTACTTC. This codes for CASSLTLGGYEQYF. Full variable domain (rest looked up from reference TRBV7-2 and TRBJ2-7): GAGVSQSPSNKVTEKGKDVELRCDPISGHTALYWYRQSLGQGLEFLIYFQGNSAPDKSGLPSDRFSAERTGGSVSTLTIQRTQQEDSAVYLCASSLTLGGYEQYFGPGTRLTVT.

The table lists this clonotype with many counts. The chain is built from TRBV9 and TRBJ2-3, with D tentatively TRBD1 or TRBD2 (5 bases each). Per germline, CDR1 SGDLS and CDR2 YYNGEE. The CDR3 covers 16 residues. Deletions cut 0 bases from V and 2 bases from J, with 13 bases between. For the CDR3, the DNA is TGTGCCAGCAGCGTAGATGGGGGAGCCCTCACAGATACGCAGTATTTT. It specifies CASSVDGGALTDTQYF.

A remark on this clonotype: With a much larger clone just one base away, this may be a read error. The chain joins TRBV29-1 to TRBJ2-6; 12 bases match TRBD1. The CDR3 spans 18 residues. Germline loops: CDR1 SQVTM, CDR2 ANQGSEA. V dropped 6 bases and J dropped 2; count of bases not matched to a gene: 11. CDR3 sequence reads: CSVAGTGGGLTGANVLTF. The CDR3, as DNA: TGCAGCGTAGCCGGGACAGGGGGCGGTTTAACTGGGGCCAACGTCCTGACTTTC.

In its sample, this clonotype was seen many times. The V call is TRBV6-5, the J call TRBJ2-7; D is possibly TRBD1 (5 bases). V was trimmed by 1 base and J by 6 bases, leaving 28 bases between them. Germline loops: CDR1 MNHEY, CDR2 SVGAGI. The CDR3 is made up of 19 amino acids. CDR3 sequence reads: CASSYYHRPLDRNRGEQYF. CDR3 in DNA: TGTGCCAGCAGTTACTACCACCGCCCTCTTGACAGAAACCGCGGCGAGCAGTACTTC.

This clonotype was seen repeatedly, ten times or more. This rearrangement joins TRBV28 to TRBJ1-1; D possibly corresponds to TRBD1 (5 bases). The CDR3 is made up of 12 amino acids. Trimming left V 5 bases short and J 8 bases short, with 12 bases between. The germline gives CDR1 MDHEN, CDR2 SYDVKM. The CDR3 loop is CASSPLRGEAFF. Written as DNA, the CDR3 is TGTGCCAGCAGTCCTCTGCGGGGGGAAGCTTTCTTT.

As regards this clonotype: A single base separates this from a much larger clone, so it may be a read error. The CDR3 does not close with the conserved phenylalanine or tryptophan, likely indicating a read error. The rearrangement links TRBV15 to TRBJ2-5; D perhaps matches TRBD1 (6 bases). From germline, CDR1 is LNHNV and CDR2 YYDKDF (reference sequence). This CDR3 has 15 residues. The ends were cut back, 1 base at V and 5 bases at J, with 14 bases in the middle. CDR3 coding DNA: TGTGCCACCAGCAGAGTTTATGGGGGCGCGGAGACCCAGTACGTC. Amino acid sequence: CATSRVYGGAETQYV.

This clonotype was recorded many times. The chain recombines TRBV27 with TRBJ2-7, with 9 bases identical to TRBD2. Germline CDR1 MNHEY, CDR2 SMNVEV (reference sequence). V lost 9 bases to trimming and J lost 2 bases; unmatched junction nucleotides: 11. There are 15 residues in the CDR3. CDR3 protein: CASYRGGRAPYEQYF. CDR3 bases: TGTGCCAGTTACCGCGGCGGGAGGGCCCCCTACGAGCAGTACTTC.

This clonotype was counted many times. The chain has TRBV7-8 and TRBJ1-5; D gene unclear. Deletions cut 5 bases from V and 0 bases from J, with 11 bases between. The germline CDR1 and CDR2 sequences are SGHVS and FQNEAQ. There are 15 residues in the CDR3. The CDR3 loop reads CASSPRRTSNQPQHF. CDR3 nucleotide sequence: TGTGCCAGCAGCCCGAGAAGGACTAGCAATCAGCCCCAGCATTTT.

This clonotype came up many times. This chain links TRBV12-3 or TRBV12-4 with TRBJ2-1, with 10 nucleotides matching TRBD2. The CDR3 has 16 residues. J was trimmed by 2 bases and V by 6 bases; bases with no gene match: 7. The CDR3 DNA sequence: TGTGCCAGCAGCACCCTAGCGGGAGCGCCCTACAATGAGCAGTTCTTC. Its protein is CASSTLAGAPYNEQFF.

This clonotype was recorded many times. The chain recombines TRBV20-1 with TRBJ2-7; the D gene is possibly TRBD1 (6 bases). CDR1 is DFQATT and CDR2 is SNEGSKA in the germline V gene (reference sequence). The CDR3 is 14 amino acids. Trimming took 6 bases from V and 4 from J, leaving 19 bases between them. CDR3 protein: CSALKSGAIYEQYF. In nucleotides, the CDR3 is TGCAGTGCCCTGAAATCAGGGGCAATTTACGAGCAGTACTTC.

The sample holds many counts of this clonotype. The chain carries TRBV24-1 and TRBJ2-1, with 9 positions matching TRBD1. Trimming at V came to 5 bases and at J to 7 bases, leaving 8 bases not matched to a gene. The CDR3 totals 15 residues. The germline V gene has CDR1 KGHDR and CDR2 SFDVKD. In DNA form, the CDR3 reads TGTGCCACCAGTGGTTCCGGGACAGGGTTGAATGAGCAGTTCTTC. Its translation: CATSGSGTGLNEQFF.

This clonotype was recorded at least ten times. The DNA of the CDR3 is TGTGCCAGCAGTTTAAGTAGCGGGTGGTACAATGAGCAGTTCTTC. This gives the protein CASSLSSGWYNEQFF. V is TRBV27 and J is TRBJ2-1, with 7 bases fitting TRBD2. The CDR3 sequence is 15 residues long. After removal of 2 bases from V and 4 bases from J, the junction contained 5 bases not matched to a gene. CDR1 is MNHEY and CDR2 is SMNVEV in the germline V gene (reference sequence).

This clonotype was counted ten times or more. The chain couples TRBV20-1 to TRBJ2-1, with 10 bases matching TRBD2. The trim removed 5 bases at V and 9 bases at J, leaving 13 bases unmatched. This CDR3 region has 15 residues. The germline gives CDR1 DFQATT, CDR2 SNEGSKA (reference sequence). The CDR3 spells CSARGLAGERGEQFF. The CDR3 bases are TGCAGTGCTCGCGGGCTAGCGGGAGAGAGGGGTGAGCAGTTCTTC.

This clonotype has a count of ten or more. V gene TRBV14 combines with J gene TRBJ2-2; 11 nucleotides agree with TRBD1. V lost 2 bases and J lost 7; bases outside the gene matches: 9. In germline, CDR1 is SGHDN, CDR2 FVKESK. The CDR3 consists of 17 residues. CDR3 sequence (DNA): TGTGCCAGCAGCCAACCCGGACAGGGGGCGCCCGGCGGGGAGCTGTTTTTT. Translation: CASSQPGQGAPGGELFF.

This clonotype was picked up a small number of times. A clone one base away is much larger, so this may be a read error. The CDR3 does not close with the conserved phenylalanine or tryptophan, likely indicating a read error. The chain employs TRBV5-1 and TRBJ2-5; the D gene could be TRBD1 or TRBD2 (5 bases each). V was shortened by 0 bases and J by 1 base, with 10 bases between the two germline ends. The length of the CDR3 is 15 residues. Germline V gene data show CDR1 as SGHRS and CDR2 as YFSETQ. CDR3 sequence: CASSLGPGPQETQYC. The CDR3 DNA reads as TGCGCCAGCAGCTTGGGACCGGGACCCCAAGAGACCCAGTACTGC.

At least ten counts were recorded for this clonotype. The chain joins TRBV5-1 to TRBJ2-1, with D unclear. This CDR3 comprises 15 residues. Germline V lookup: CDR1 SGHRS, CDR2 YFSETQ. V was shortened by 4 bases and J by 2 bases, with 13 bases between the two germline ends. The CDR3 is CASSTEAGAYNEQFF. In DNA, the CDR3 is TGCGCCAGCAGCACCGAGGCTGGCGCCTACAATGAGCAGTTCTTC.

This clonotype occurred many times. This chain connects TRBV30 to TRBJ1-2, with D unresolved. Germline-derived CDR1 and CDR2 are GTSNPN and SVGIG (reference sequence). The CDR3 is 10 residues long. V was pared by 7 bases and J by 8 bases, with 11 bases between. As DNA, the CDR3 is TGTGCCTCCAAGCCGGAGGGCTACACCTTC. Amino acids: CASKPEGYTF.

This clonotype was counted at least ten times. The CDR3 region is CASSQEIDDEQYF. CDR3 coding DNA: TGCGCCAGCAGCCAAGAGATAGACGACGAGCAGTACTTC. The V gene is TRBV4-3, the J gene TRBJ2-7; no firm D call. Per the germline V gene, CDR1 is LGHNA and CDR2 is YSLEER. The CDR3 runs 13 residues. Trimming took 0 bases from V and 5 from J, leaving 8 bases between them.

This clonotype was counted ten times or more. This chain links TRBV15 with TRBJ1-1, with D perhaps matching TRBD1 (6 bases). CDR1 LNHNV and CDR2 YYDKDF come from the germline V gene (reference sequence). The CDR3 contains 15 residues. Trimming took off 0 bases at V and 0 bases at J, with 8 bases between the two ends. CDR3: CATSREQGMNTEAFF. The CDR3 coding sequence is TGTGCCACCAGCAGAGAGCAGGGGATGAACACTGAAGCTTTCTTT.

This clonotype turned up a few times. V gene TRBV7-2 combines with J gene TRBJ2-7, with 9 bases aligning to TRBD1. The CDR3 contains 16 residues. Germline CDR1 SGHTA, CDR2 FQGNSA. V trimming: 5 bases; J trimming: 2 bases; junction bases outside the gene matches: 10. CDR3 coding DNA: TGTGCCAGCAGCCGGGGACAGGGCCGAGACGCCTACGAGCAGTACTTC. It yields the protein CASSRGQGRDAYEQYF.

The sample holds many counts of this clonotype. The chain links TRBV6-5 to TRBJ2-7; D unclear. The CDR3 totals 10 residues. Germline V lookup: CDR1 MNHEY, CDR2 SVGAGI. V gave up 1 base and J gave up 5 bases, with 0 bases separating them. In DNA form, the CDR3 reads TGTGCCAGCAGTTACTACGAGCAGTACTTC. Its protein product is CASSYYEQYF.

In this sample, this clonotype turned up many times. The chain joins TRBV20-1 to TRBJ1-5, with no clear D. Trimming removed 0 bases from V and 4 bases from J, with 16 bases in between. This CDR3 is 16 amino acids long. Germline V gene sequence: CDR1 DFQATT, CDR2 SNEGSKA (reference sequence). The DNA of the CDR3 is TGCAGTGCTAGAGACCCCCGGTCAGCGTTAAATCAGCCCCAGCATTTT. This translates into CSARDPRSALNQPQHF.

This clonotype has ten or more counts. The chain combines TRBV7-3 with TRBJ1-1, with a weak D call TRBD1 (5 bases). There are 15 residues in the CDR3. With 6 bases removed from V and 8 bases from J, the gap between germline ends came to 22 bases. CDR1 is SGHTA and CDR2 is FQGTGA in the germline V gene. This chain's CDR3 is CASRPGAGGASEAFF. CDR3 DNA: TGTGCCAGCAGGCCGGGAGCAGGAGGGGCTTCCGAAGCTTTCTTT.